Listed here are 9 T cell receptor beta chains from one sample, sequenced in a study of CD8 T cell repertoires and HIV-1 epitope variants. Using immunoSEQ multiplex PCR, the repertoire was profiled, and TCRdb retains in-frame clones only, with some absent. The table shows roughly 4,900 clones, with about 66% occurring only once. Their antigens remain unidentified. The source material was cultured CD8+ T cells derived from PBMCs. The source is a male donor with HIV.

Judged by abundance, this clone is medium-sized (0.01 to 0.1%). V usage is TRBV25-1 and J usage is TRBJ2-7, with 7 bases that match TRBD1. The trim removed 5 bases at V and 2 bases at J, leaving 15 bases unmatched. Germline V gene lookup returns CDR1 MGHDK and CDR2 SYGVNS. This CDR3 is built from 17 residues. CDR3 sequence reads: CASSPTVGLGQPYEQYF. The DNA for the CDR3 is TGTGCCAGCAGTCCGACCGTAGGATTGGGACAGCCCTACGAGCAGTACTTC.

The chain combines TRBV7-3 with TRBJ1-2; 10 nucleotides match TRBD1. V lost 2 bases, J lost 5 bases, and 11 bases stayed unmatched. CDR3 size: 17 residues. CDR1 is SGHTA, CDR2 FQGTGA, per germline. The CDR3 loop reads CASSLDRGPPYLYGYTF. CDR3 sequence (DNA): TGTGCCAGCAGCTTAGACAGGGGGCCTCCTTACTTATATGGCTACACCTTC.

CDR3 DNA: TGTGCCATCAGTGCAACTAGCGACGAGCAGTACTTC. Its translation: CAISATSDEQYF. The chain is built from TRBV10-3 and TRBJ2-7; the match to TRBD2 covers 7 bases. CDR3 length: 12 residues. The V and J ends lost 4 bases and 5 bases, in that order; junction bases with no gene match: 2. Germline V lookup: CDR1 ENHRY, CDR2 SYGVKD.

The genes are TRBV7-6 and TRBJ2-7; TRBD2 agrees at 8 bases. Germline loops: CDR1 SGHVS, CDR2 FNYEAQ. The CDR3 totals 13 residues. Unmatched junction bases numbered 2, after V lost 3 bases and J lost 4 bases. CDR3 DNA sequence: TGTGCCAGCAGCTTGACGGGAGGGTACGAGCAGTACTTC. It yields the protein CASSLTGGYEQYF.

CDR3 loop: CASSRQGNEAFF. CDR3 nucleotide sequence: TGTGCCAGCAGTCGACAGGGGAATGAAGCTTTCTTT. The chain combines TRBV6-1 with TRBJ1-1, with TRBD1 matching 8 bases. This CDR3 spans 12 amino acids. V shed 5 bases, J shed 7 bases, and the junction held 3 bases outside the gene matches. CDR1 is MNHNS and CDR2 is SASEGT in the germline V gene.

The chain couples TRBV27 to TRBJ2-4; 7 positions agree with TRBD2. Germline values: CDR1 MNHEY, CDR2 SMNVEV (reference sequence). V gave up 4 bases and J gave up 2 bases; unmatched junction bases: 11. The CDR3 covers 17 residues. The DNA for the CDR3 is TGTGCCAGCAGTTATTATGGGGGGAGGGGCTCCAAAAACATTCAGTACTTC. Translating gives CASSYYGGRGSKNIQYF.

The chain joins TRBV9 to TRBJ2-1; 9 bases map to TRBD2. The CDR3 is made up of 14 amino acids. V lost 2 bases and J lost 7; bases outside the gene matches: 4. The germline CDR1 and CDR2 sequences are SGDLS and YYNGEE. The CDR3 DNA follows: TGTGCCAGCAGCGTGCGGGGGGGATTTAATGAGCAGTTCTTC. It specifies CASSVRGGFNEQFF.

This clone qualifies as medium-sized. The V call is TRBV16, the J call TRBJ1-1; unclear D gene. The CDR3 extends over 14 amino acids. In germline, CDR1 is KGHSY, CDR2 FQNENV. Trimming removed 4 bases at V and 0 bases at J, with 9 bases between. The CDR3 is CASSLNTLNTEAFF. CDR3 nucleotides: TGTGCCAGCAGCCTAAATACTTTGAACACTGAAGCTTTCTTT.

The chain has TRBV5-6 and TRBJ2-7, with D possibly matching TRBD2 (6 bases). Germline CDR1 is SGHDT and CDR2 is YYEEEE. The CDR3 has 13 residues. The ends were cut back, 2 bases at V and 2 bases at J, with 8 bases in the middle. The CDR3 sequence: CASSLGRTYEQYF. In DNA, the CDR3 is TGTGCCAGCAGCTTAGGGAGGACCTACGAGCAGTACTTC.